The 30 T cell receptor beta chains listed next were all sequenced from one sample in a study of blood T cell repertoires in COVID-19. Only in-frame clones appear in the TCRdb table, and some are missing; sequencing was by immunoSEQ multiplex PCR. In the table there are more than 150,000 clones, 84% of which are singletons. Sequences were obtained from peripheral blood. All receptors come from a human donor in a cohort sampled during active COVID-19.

CDR3 loop: CASSLGIGGARAEAFF. The CDR3 bases are TGTGCCAGCAGTCTTGGGATAGGGGGCGCGAGGGCTGAAGCTTTCTTT. This chain links TRBV3-1 (or the pseudogene TRBV3-2) with TRBJ1-1, with 7 bases matching TRBD1. V shed 6 bases and J 6 bases; nucleotides not matched to a gene: 16. Per the germline V gene, CDR1 is LGHDT and CDR2 is YNNKEL (reference sequence). The CDR3 sequence is 16 residues long.

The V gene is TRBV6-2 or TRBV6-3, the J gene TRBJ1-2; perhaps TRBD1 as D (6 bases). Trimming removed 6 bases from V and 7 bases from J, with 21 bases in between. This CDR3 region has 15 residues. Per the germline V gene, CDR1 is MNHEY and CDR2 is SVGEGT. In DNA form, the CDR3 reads TGTGCCAGCAGCCTTACAGGGAGGGCGGATCGTGGCTACACCTTC. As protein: CASSLTGRADRGYTF.

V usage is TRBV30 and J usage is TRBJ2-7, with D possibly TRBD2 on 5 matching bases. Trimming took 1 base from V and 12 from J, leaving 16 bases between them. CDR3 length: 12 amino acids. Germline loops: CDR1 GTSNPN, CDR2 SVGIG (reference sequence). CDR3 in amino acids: CAWSESRESLYF. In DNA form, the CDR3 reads TGTGCCTGGAGTGAATCCCGGGAATCCTTGTACTTC. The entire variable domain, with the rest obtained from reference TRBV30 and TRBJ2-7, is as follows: SQTIHQWPATLVQPVGSPLSLECTVEGTSNPNLYWYRQAAGRGLQLLFYSVGIGQISSEVPQNLSASRPQDRQFILSSKKLLLSDSGFYLCAWSESRESLYFGPGTRLTVT.

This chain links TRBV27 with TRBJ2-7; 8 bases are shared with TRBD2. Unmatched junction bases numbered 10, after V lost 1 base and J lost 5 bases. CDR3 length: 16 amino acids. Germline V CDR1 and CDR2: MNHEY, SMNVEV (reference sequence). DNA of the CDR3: TGTGCCAGCAGTTTATTTCACGGGGGGGCAGTAAACGAGCAGTACTTC. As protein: CASSLFHGGAVNEQYF.

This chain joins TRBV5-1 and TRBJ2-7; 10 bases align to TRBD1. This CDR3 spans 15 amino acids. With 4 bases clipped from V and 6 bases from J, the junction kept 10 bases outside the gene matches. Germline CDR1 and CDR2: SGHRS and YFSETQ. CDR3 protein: CASSTGQGGIPEQYF. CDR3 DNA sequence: TGCGCCAGCAGCACCGGACAGGGGGGTATTCCCGAGCAGTACTTC.

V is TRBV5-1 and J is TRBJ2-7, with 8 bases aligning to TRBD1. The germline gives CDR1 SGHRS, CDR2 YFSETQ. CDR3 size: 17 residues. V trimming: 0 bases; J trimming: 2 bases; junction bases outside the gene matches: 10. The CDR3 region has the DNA TGCGCCAGCAGCTTGGCCTGGACAGGGCAGGAACCCTACGAGCAGTACTTC. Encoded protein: CASSLAWTGQEPYEQYF.

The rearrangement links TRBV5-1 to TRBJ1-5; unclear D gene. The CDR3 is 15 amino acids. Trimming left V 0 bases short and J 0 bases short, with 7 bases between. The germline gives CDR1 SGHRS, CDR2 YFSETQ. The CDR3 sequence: CASSLGPGSNQPQHF. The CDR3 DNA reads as TGCGCCAGCAGCTTGGGTCCCGGTAGCAATCAGCCCCAGCATTTT.

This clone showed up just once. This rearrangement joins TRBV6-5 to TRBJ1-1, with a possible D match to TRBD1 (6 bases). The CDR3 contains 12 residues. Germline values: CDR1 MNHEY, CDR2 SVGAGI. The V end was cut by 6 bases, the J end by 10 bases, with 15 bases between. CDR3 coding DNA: TGTGCCAGCAGCTCCTTCAGGGGTTCAGCTTTCTTT. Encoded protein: CASSSFRGSAFF.

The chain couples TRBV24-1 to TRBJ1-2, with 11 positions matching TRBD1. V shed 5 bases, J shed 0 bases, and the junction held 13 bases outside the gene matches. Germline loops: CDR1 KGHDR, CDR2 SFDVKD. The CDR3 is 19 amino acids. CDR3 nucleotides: TGTGCCACCAGTGTTACCCGGGACAGGGGGATATTGACTAACTATGGCTACACCTTC. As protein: CATSVTRDRGILTNYGYTF.

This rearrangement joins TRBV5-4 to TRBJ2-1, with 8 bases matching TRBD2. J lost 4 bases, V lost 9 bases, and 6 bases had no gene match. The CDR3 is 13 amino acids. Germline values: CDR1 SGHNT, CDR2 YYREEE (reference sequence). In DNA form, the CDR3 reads TGTGCCATCGGCGGCGGGGGGTACAATGAGCAGTTCTTC. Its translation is CAIGGGGYNEQFF.

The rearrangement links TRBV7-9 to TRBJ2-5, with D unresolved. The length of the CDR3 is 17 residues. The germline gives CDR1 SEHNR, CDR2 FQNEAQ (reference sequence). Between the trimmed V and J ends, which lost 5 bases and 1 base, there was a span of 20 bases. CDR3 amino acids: CASSPNAIKHLQETQYF. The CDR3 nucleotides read TGTGCCAGCAGCCCGAACGCGATAAAGCATCTCCAAGAGACCCAGTACTTC.

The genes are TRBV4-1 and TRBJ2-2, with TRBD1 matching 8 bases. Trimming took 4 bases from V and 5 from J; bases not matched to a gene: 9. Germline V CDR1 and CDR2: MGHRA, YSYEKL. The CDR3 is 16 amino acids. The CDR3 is CASSPLRTGQTGELFF. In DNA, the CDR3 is TGCGCCAGCAGCCCACTTCGGACAGGGCAAACCGGGGAGCTGTTTTTT.

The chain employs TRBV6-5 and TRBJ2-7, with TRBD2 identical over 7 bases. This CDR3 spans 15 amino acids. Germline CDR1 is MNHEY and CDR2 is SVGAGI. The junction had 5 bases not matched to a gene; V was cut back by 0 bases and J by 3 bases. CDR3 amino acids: CASSYSNSGVYEQYF. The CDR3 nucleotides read TGTGCCAGCAGTTACTCGAACAGCGGGGTCTACGAGCAGTACTTC.

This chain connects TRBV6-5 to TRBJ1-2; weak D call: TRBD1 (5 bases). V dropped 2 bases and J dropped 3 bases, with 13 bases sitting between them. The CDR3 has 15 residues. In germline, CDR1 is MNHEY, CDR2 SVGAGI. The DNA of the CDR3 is TGTGCCAGCAGTTACGCGGGCAGGGACTACTATGGCTACACCTTC. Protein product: CASSYAGRDYYGYTF.

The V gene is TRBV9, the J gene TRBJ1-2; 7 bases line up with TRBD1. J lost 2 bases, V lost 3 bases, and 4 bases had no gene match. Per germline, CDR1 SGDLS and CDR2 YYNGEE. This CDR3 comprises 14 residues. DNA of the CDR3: TGTGCCAGCAGCGATACAGGGGCCAACTATGGCTACACCTTC. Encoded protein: CASSDTGANYGYTF. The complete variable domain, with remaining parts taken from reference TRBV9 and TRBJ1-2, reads DSGVTQTPKHLITATGQRVTLRCSPRSGDLSVYWYQQSLDQGLQFLIQYYNGEERAKGNILERFSAQQFPDLHSELNLSSLELGDSALYFCASSDTGANYGYTFGSGTRLTVV.

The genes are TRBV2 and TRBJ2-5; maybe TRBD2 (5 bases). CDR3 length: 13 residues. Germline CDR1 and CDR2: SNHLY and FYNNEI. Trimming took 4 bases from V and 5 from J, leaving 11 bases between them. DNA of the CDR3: TGTGCCAGCAGTGGGGCTAGCCGGGAGACCCAGTACTTC. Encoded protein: CASSGASRETQYF.

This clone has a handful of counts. For the CDR3, the DNA is TGTGCCAGCAGCCCAGGGGGAAGCAATCAGCCCCAGCATTTT. Translation: CASSPGGSNQPQHF. The V gene is TRBV9, the J gene TRBJ1-5, with 7 nucleotides matching TRBD1. Germline CDR1 is SGDLS and CDR2 is YYNGEE. J was trimmed by 1 base and V by 4 bases; bases with no gene match: 2. The CDR3 has 14 residues. Combining the CDR3 with reference TRBV9 and TRBJ1-5 gives the whole variable domain DSGVTQTPKHLITATGQRVTLRCSPRSGDLSVYWYQQSLDQGLQFLIQYYNGEERAKGNILERFSAQQFPDLHSELNLSSLELGDSALYFCASSPGGSNQPQHFGDGTRLSIL.

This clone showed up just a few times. The CDR3 sequence is CASSLGSVGGPLHF. DNA of the CDR3: TGTGCCAGCAGCTTAGGTTCCGTCGGGGGACCCCTCCACTTT. The chain recombines TRBV7-9 with TRBJ1-6; D is perhaps TRBD1 (5 bases). The CDR3 is made up of 14 amino acids. Germline CDR1 is SEHNR and CDR2 is FQNEAQ (reference sequence). Trimming pared 1 base from V and 12 bases from J, leaving 13 bases between.

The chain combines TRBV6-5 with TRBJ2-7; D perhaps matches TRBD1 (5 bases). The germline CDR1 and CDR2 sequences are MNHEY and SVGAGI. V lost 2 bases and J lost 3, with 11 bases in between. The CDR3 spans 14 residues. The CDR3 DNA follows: TGTGCCAGCAGTTACCAGGGATCCGGCTACGAGCAGTACTTC. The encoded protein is CASSYQGSGYEQYF.

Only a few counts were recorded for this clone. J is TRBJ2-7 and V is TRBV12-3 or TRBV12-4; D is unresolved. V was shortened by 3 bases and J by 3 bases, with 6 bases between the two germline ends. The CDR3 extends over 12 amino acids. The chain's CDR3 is CASSFQYYEQYF. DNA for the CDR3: TGTGCCAGCAGTTTTCAGTACTACGAGCAGTACTTC.

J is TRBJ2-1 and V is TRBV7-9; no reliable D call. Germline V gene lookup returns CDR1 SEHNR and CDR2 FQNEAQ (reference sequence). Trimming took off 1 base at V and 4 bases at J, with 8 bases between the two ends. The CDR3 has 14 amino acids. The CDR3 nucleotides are TGTGCCAGCAGCTTAGGAGGTAGATACAATGAGCAGTTCTTC. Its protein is CASSLGGRYNEQFF.

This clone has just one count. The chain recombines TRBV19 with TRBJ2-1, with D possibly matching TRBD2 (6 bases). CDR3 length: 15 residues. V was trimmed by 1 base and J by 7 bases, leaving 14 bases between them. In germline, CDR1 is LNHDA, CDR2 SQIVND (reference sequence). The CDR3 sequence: CASSIAEGLGNEQFF. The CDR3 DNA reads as TGTGCCAGTAGTATAGCGGAGGGTTTGGGGAATGAGCAGTTCTTC.

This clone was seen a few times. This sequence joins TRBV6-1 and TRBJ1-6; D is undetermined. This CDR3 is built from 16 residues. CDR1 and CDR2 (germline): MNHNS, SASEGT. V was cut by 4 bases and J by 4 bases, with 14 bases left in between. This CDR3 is CASSVIESFYNSPLHF. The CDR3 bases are TGTGCCAGCAGTGTGATCGAGAGCTTTTATAATTCACCCCTCCACTTT.

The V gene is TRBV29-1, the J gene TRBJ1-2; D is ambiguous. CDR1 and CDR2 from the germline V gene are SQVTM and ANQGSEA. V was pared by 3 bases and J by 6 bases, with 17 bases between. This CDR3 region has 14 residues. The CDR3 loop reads CSVEMSTGSDGYTF. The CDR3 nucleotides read TGCAGCGTTGAGATGTCGACCGGGTCGGATGGCTACACCTTC.

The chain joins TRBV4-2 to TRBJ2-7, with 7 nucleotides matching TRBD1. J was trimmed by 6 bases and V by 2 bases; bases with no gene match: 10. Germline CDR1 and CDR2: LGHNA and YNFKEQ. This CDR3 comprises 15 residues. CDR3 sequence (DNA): TGTGCCAGCAGCCAAAAACACAGGGGAATTGGCGAGCAGTACTTC. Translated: CASSQKHRGIGEQYF.

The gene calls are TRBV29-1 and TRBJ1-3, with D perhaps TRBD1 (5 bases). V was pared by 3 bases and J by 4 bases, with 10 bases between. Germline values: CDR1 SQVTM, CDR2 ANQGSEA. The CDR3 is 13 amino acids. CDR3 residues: CSVEGGPGNTIYF. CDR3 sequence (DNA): TGCAGCGTTGAGGGGGGTCCCGGAAACACCATATATTTT. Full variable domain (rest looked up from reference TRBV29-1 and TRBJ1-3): SAVISQKPSRDICQRGTSLTIQCQVDSQVTMMFWYRQQPGQSLTLIATANQGSEATYESGFVIDKFPISRPNLTFSTLTVSNMSPEDSSIYLCSVEGGPGNTIYFGEGSWLTVV.

The CDR3: CASRPGSGSYEQYF. DNA for the CDR3: TGTGCCAGCAGGCCCGGTTCAGGATCCTACGAGCAGTACTTC. J is TRBJ2-7 and V is TRBV3-1 (or the pseudogene TRBV3-2); D unresolved. The CDR3 spans 14 residues. Trimming took 6 bases from V and 1 from J, leaving 13 bases between them. Germline CDR1 reads LGHDT; CDR2 reads YNNKEL (reference sequence).

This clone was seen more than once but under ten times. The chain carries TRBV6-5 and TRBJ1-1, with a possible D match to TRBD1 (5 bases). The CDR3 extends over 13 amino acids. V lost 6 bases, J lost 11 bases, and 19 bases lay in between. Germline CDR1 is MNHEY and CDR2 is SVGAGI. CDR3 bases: TGTGCCAGCAGATCTCCCGGGACTCTGAGCGCTTTCTTT. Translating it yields CASRSPGTLSAFF.

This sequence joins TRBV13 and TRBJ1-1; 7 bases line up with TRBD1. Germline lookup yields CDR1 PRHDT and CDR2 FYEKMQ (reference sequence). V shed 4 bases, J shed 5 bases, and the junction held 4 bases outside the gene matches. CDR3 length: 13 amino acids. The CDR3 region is CASSWGQRTEAFF. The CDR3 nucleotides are TGTGCCAGCAGCTGGGGACAGCGAACTGAAGCTTTCTTT.

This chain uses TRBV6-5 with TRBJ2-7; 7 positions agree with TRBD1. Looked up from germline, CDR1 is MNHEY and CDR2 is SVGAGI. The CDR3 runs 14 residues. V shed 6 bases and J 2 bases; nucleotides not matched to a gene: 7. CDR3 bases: TGTGCCAGCAGCGACCGGGACAGAGCCTACGAGCAGTACTTC. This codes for CASSDRDRAYEQYF.